This T cell receptor beta chain originates from a study of blood T cells in healthy people across ages. The germline V gene encodes CDR1 WSHSY and CDR2 SAAADI. Trimming took off 5 bases at V and 2 bases at J, with 10 bases between the two ends. The CDR3 is 13 residues long. General study points: Older individuals had lower TCR beta diversity per million T cells (the decline was roughly linear).

Worth noting for this clonotype: Its antigen is as yet unknown.

Next came a second PCR, run for roughly 6 to 11 cycles, which used a sample-barcoded 5' primer along with a J-beta primer mix. TCRdb reprocessed the 5' RACE reads via MiXCR and lists one record per CDR3 protein. This sample yields 1.5 million to 2 million distinct CDR3 sequences, of which 34% are seen a single time; about 10% belongs to the top ten. The source material was blood. J is TRBJ2-7 and V is TRBV10-2; no definite D call. The sequence derives from a woman aged 30 to 39 in good health. CDR3 sequence reads: CASSPGFPYEQYF. CDR3 coding DNA: TGCGCCAGCAGTCCCGGTTTCCCCTACGAGCAGTACTTC.